This TCR beta chain derives from a study of identical twins. General study findings and limits: Twins shared out-of-frame alpha sequences with excess low generation probability. Cord blood beta clonotypes present at high abundance carried fewer insertions; no such pattern appeared in memory repertoires.

The CDR3 extends over 16 amino acids. Germline V gives CDR1 SGHTA, CDR2 FQGTGA. Losses at the gene ends were 1 base for V and 5 bases for J; bases not matched to a gene: 7. TCRdb used MiXCR to reprocess the 5' RACE reads, holding one entry per CDR3 protein. The sample records about 690,000 distinct CDR3 sequences, roughly 20% being singletons. Notes on this clonotype: What it recognizes is unknown.

These records were also assigned to another study, of T cells expressing NK-cell markers. That work states: Alpha-beta TCR T cells were the sole sorting target in several experiments, owing to an anti-gamma-delta TCR antibody. The same clonotypes also predominated in the CD3+CD56-NKG2C+ fraction of four donors.

The chain joins TRBV7-3 to TRBJ2-2; 7 bases line up with TRBD2. The sequenced material came from PBMCs. This clonotype was obtained from a woman aged 18 to 35 in good health. CDR3 residues: CASSLMASGGTGELFF. The CDR3 coding sequence is TGTGCCAGCAGCTTAATGGCTAGCGGAGGGACCGGGGAGCTGTTTTTT.